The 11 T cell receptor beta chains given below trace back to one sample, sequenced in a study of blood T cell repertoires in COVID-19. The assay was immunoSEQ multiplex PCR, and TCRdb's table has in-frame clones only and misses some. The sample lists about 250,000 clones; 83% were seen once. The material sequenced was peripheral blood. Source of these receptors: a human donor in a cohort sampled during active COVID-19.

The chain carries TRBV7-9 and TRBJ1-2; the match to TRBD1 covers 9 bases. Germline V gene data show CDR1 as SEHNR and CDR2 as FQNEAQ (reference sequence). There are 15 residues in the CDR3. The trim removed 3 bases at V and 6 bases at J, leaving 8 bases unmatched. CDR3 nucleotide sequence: TGTGCCAGCAGCTTGCTCCAGGGACAGGGTAATGGCTACACCTTC. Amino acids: CASSLLQGQGNGYTF.

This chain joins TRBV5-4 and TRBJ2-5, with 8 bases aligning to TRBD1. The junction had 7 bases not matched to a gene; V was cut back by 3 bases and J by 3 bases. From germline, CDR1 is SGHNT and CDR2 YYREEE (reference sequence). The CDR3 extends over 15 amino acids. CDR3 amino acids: CASSSRGRGEETQYF. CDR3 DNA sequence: TGTGCCAGCAGCTCCAGGGGGCGTGGAGAAGAGACCCAGTACTTC. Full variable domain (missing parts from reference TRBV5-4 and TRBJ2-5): ETGVTQSPTHLIKTRGQQVTLRCSSQSGHNTVSWYQQALGQGPQFIFQYYREEENGRGNFPPRFSGLQFPNYSSELNVNALELDDSALYLCASSSRGRGEETQYFGPGTRLLVL.

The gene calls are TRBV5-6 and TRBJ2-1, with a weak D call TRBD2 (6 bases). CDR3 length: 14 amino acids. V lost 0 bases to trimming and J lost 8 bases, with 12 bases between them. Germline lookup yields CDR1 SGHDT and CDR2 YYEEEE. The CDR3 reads CASSLGYGEDEQFF. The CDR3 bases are TGTGCCAGCAGCTTGGGATATGGGGAGGATGAGCAGTTCTTC.

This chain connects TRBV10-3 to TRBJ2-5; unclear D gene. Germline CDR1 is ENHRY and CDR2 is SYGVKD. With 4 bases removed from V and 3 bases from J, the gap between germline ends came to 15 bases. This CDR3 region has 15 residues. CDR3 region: CAISARPRDEETQYF. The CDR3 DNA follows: TGTGCCATCAGTGCCAGGCCCCGTGATGAAGAGACCCAGTACTTC.

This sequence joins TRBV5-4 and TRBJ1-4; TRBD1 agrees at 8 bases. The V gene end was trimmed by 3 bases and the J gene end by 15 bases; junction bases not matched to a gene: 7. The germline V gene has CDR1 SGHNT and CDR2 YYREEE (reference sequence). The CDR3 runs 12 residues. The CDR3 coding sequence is TGTGCCAGCAGCTATCAGGACAGGGATGTGTTTTTT. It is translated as CASSYQDRDVFF. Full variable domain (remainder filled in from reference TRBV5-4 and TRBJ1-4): ETGVTQSPTHLIKTRGQQVTLRCSSQSGHNTVSWYQQALGQGPQFIFQYYREEENGRGNFPPRFSGLQFPNYSSELNVNALELDDSALYLCASSYQDRDVFFGSGTQLSVL.

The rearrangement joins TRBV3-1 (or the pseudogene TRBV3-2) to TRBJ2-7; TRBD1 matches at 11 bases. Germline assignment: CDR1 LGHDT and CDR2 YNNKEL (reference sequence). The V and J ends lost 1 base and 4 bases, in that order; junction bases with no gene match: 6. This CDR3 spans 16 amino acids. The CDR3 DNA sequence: TGTGCCAGCAGCCAAGTTGGGGGGACAGGGGGTTACGAGCAGTACTTC. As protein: CASSQVGGTGGYEQYF.

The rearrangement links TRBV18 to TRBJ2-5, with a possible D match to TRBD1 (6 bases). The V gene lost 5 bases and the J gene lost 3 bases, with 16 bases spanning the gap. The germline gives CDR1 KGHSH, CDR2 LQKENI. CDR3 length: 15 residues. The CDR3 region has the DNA TGTGCCAGCTCAATACTACCCCCAGGGGAAGAGACCCAGTACTTC. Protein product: CASSILPPGEETQYF.

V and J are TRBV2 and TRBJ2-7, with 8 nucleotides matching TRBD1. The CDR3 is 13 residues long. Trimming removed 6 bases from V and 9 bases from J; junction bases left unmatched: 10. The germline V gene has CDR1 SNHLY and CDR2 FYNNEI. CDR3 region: CASSGDRGIVQYF. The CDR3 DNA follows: TGTGCCAGCAGCGGTGACAGGGGTATTGTGCAGTACTTC.

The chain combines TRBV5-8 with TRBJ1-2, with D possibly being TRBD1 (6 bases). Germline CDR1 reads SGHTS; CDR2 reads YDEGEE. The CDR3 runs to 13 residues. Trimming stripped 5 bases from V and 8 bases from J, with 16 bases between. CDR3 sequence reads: CASRLTGFRGYTF. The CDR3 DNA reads TGTGCCAGCAGGCTAACAGGGTTCCGCGGCTACACCTTC.

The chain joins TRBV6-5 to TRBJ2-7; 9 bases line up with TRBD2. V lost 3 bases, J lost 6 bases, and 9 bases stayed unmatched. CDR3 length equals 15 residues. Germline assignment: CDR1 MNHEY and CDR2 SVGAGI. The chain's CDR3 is CASSYKGLAFGEQYF. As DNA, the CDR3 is TGTGCCAGCAGTTATAAGGGACTAGCATTTGGCGAGCAGTACTTC.

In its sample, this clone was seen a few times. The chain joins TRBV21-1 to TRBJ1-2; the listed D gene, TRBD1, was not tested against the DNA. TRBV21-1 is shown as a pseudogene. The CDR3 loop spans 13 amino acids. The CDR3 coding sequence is TGTGCCAGCAGCCTGGACAGGGGTGATGGCTACACCTTC. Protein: CASSLDRGDGYTF.